This is a list of T cell receptor beta chains from one sample in a study of cytomegalovirus exposure and HLA in healthy donors. TCRdb's table, derived via immunoSEQ multiplex PCR, lists solely in-frame clones and lacks some. This repertoire includes about 140,000 clones. The sample taken for sequencing was PBMCs. The receptors derive from a male donor in good health and CMV-seronegative. The CDR3 runs from the conserved cysteine through the conserved F or W. The order of the fields is J gene, V gene, CDR3 protein.

J: TRBJ1-1; V: TRBV6-5; CDR3: CASSSPDREDTEAFF
J: TRBJ1-1; V: TRBV5-4; CDR3: CASSHSAGGLPQAFF
J: TRBJ2-1; V: TRBV10-3; CDR3: CAISESGLSNEQFF
J: TRBJ2-7; V: TRBV15; CDR3: CATSRGGDSSYEQYF
J: TRBJ2-2; V: TRBV5-7; CDR3: CASSLGQGNTGELFF
J: TRBJ2-2; V: TRBV6-1; CDR3: CASTWASLELFF
J: TRBJ1-2; V: TRBV9; CDR3: CASSDPRGYTF
J: TRBJ1-3; V: TRBV21-1; CDR3: CASSNMRGAFSGNTIYF
J: TRBJ2-7; V: TRBV9; CDR3: CASSLGTSVYEQYF
J: TRBJ1-2; V: TRBV18; CDR3: CASSLMDREFYGYTF
J: TRBJ2-5; V: TRBV27; CDR3: CASSQQGSQETQYF
J: TRBJ2-5; V: TRBV18; CDR3: CASSLGLTPGETQYF
J: TRBJ2-7; V: TRBV5-1; CDR3: CASSLDTGREQYF
J: TRBJ1-4; V: TRBV28; CDR3: CASTLQGVANEKLFF
J: TRBJ1-2; V: TRBV25-1; CDR3: CASSSGFYGYTF
J: TRBJ1-1; V: TRBV15; CDR3: CATSSEQNTEAFF
J: TRBJ1-1; V: TRBV14; CDR3: CASSLRQGAEAFF
J: TRBJ2-1; V: TRBV5-1; CDR3: CASSSPGGFGVYNEQFF
J: TRBJ1-1; V: TRBV25-1; CDR3: CASSLTGVGRTEAFF
J: TRBJ2-5; V: TRBV7-9; CDR3: CASLRDSVPGTQYF
J: TRBJ1-2; V: TRBV7-2; CDR3: CASSSDTIGYTF
J: TRBJ1-3; V: TRBV28; CDR3: CASSFTGFSGNTIYF
J: TRBJ1-1; V: TRBV5-8; CDR3: CASSPLLNWNTEAFF
J: TRBJ2-2; V: TRBV10-3; CDR3: CAISQGLAGGSAGELFF
J: TRBJ2-1; V: TRBV18; CDR3: CASSPGTSGGWEQFF
J: TRBJ2-7; V: TRBV5-4; CDR3: CASSLPGSGSSYEQYF
J: TRBJ1-2; V: TRBV9; CDR3: CASSLPGLRHTF
J: TRBJ1-5; V: TRBV18; CDR3: CASSQQRSQPQHF
J: TRBJ1-1; V: TRBV4-3; CDR3: CASSERSRMNTEAFF
J: TRBJ1-5; V: TRBV4-1; CDR3: CASSQEMGTRAQHF
J: TRBJ2-3; V: TRBV7-8; CDR3: CASIPPPPGTDTQYF
J: TRBJ1-2; V: TRBV10-3; CDR3: CAISEPTTGNPANYGYTF
J: TRBJ2-1; V: TRBV5-1; CDR3: CASSNPSGLSEVDEQFF
J: TRBJ2-1; V: TRBV18; CDR3: CASSPREGYNEQFF
J: TRBJ2-1; V: TRBV5-1; CDR3: CASSLFLTSTSSYNEQFF
J: TRBJ2-1; V: TRBV7-2; CDR3: CASSFHVASGGFNEQFF
J: TRBJ2-1; V: TRBV14; CDR3: CASSQVGVGLALHNEQFF
J: TRBJ1-2; V: TRBV4-1; CDR3: CASSQDGRRANYGYTF
J: TRBJ1-6; V: TRBV15; CDR3: CATSRGTGVKNSPLHF
J: TRBJ1-6; V: TRBV27; CDR3: CASSDRRSRIYNSPLHF